This TCR beta chain was captured by sequencing in a study of blood T cell repertoires in COVID-19. Data came from immunoSEQ multiplex PCR; TCRdb stores just in-frame clones and leaves some out. The sample has 60,000 to 90,000 clones, less than 90% seen once. V was trimmed by 1 base and J by 4 bases, leaving 8 bases between them. From germline, CDR1 is LGHNA and CDR2 YNFKEQ. The CDR3 has 14 residues. The TCR originated in a man in his sixties with active or convalescent COVID-19. The genes are TRBV4-2 and TRBJ1-3; tentatively, D is TRBD1 (6 bases). The sequenced sample was peripheral blood. In DNA, the CDR3 is TGTGCCAGCAGCCAAGGTGACAGGGGAAACACCATATATTTT. It yields the protein CASSQGDRGNTIYF.